This entry features one T cell receptor beta chain sequence. What it binds is not known. This sample is part of a study of human T cells and chemical hapten exposure. Study-level points and caveats: The study found expanded TCRs formed significantly more large CDR3 similarity clusters than controls.

Germline CDR1 SGHVS, CDR2 FNYEAQ. The CDR3 is made up of 14 amino acids. V was cut by 2 bases and J by 5 bases, with 10 bases left in between. One entry per CDR3 protein results from TCRdb running MiXCR on the RACE reads. The sample consists of 300,000 to 400,000 distinct CDR3 sequences, roughly 5.3% of them appearing once. Specified time point: pre-sensitization, week 0. Stated treatment: therapeutic diphenylcyclopropenone sensitization with weekly scalp DPC. Sample donors consisted of patients with alopecia, aged 18 to 70 years, who were suitable for DPC. Sequencing started from total RNA isolated from unfractionated whole blood.

This chain links TRBV7-6 with TRBJ2-1; a weak D match, TRBD2 (6 bases). The sample in question was whole blood, obtained in connection with sensitization to the hapten diphenylcyclopropenone (DPC). The TCR was taken from a woman aged 45-59 years with alopecia areata. Some clones in this sample may be carry-over from other donors' samples. The CDR3 sequence: CASSLWTGDNEQFF. The DNA for the CDR3 is TGTGCCAGCAGCTTATGGACGGGGGACAATGAGCAGTTCTTC.